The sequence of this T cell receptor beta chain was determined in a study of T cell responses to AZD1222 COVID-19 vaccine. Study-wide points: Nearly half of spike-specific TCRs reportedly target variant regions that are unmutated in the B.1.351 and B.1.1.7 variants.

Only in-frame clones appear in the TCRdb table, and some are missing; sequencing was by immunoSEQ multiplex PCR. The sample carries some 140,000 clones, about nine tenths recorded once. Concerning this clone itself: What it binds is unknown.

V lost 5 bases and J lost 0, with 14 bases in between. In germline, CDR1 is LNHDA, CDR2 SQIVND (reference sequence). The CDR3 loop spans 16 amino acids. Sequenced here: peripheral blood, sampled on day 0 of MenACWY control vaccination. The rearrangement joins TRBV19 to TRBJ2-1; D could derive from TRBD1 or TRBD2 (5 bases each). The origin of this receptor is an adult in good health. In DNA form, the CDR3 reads TGTGCCAGTAGTGATACGCCGGGGACCTCCTACAATGAGCAGTTCTTC. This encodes CASSDTPGTSYNEQFF.